This T cell receptor beta chain was sequenced in a study of blood T cells in healthy people across ages. General study points: The study lacked donor CMV status, which possibly confounded expanded clonotype changes.

Sample-barcoded 5' priming and a J-beta primer mix drove a second PCR of about 6 to 12 cycles. TCRdb used MiXCR to reprocess the 5' RACE reads, holding one entry per CDR3 protein. The sample shows around 1,700,000 distinct CDR3 sequences, roughly 30% of them seen only once. The germline V gene encodes CDR1 SQVTM and CDR2 ANQGSEA. The CDR3 covers 13 residues. V lost 8 bases, J lost 5 bases, and 16 bases lay in between. This clonotype has a count of ten or more. Its cognate antigen is unknown. Sequenced: blood. The chain links TRBV29-1 to TRBJ2-1; D might be TRBD1 (5 bases). The receptor comes from a woman between 25 and 40 years old in good health. The CDR3 nucleotides are TGCAGCACGACAGCCGGTGTGGACAATGAGCAGTTCTTC. It is translated as CSTTAGVDNEQFF.